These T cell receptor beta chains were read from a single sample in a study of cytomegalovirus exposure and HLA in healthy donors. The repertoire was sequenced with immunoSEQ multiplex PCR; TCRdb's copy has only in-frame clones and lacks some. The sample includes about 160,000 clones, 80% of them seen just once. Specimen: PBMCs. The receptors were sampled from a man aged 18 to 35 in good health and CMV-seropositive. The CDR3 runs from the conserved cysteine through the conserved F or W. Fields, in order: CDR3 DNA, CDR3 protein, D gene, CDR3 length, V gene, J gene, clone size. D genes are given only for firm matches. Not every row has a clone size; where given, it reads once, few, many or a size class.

CDR3nt: TGTGCCAGCAGCCGGACTTCTGGCAGAGATACGCAGTATTTT; CDR3aa: CASSRTSGRDTQYF; d_gene: .; len: 14; v_gene: TRBV7-9; j_gene: TRBJ2-3; abundance: .
CDR3nt: TGTGCCATCAGTGAGTCCAGCGGCTACTCCTACAATGAGCAGTTCTTC; CDR3aa: CAISESSGYSYNEQFF; d_gene: .; len: 16; v_gene: TRBV10-3; j_gene: TRBJ2-1; abundance: .
CDR3nt: TGTGCCAGCTCCCTAACAGGGAACACCGGGGAGCTGTTTTTT; CDR3aa: CASSLTGNTGELFF; d_gene: .; len: 14; v_gene: TRBV18; j_gene: TRBJ2-2; abundance: .
CDR3nt: TGTGCCAGCAGTATGGGACTAGCGGGAGAGGCAGATACGCAGTATTTT; CDR3aa: CASSMGLAGEADTQYF; d_gene: TRBD2; len: 16; v_gene: TRBV2; j_gene: TRBJ2-3; abundance: .
CDR3nt: TGTGCCAGCAGTTTCGAGCCAGCCAGGTGGTCGCAGTACTTC; CDR3aa: CASSFEPARWSQYF; d_gene: .; len: 14; v_gene: TRBV27; j_gene: TRBJ2-7; abundance: few
CDR3nt: TGTGCCAGCTCACCCCGACCCGGGGTGAACACTGAAGCTTTCTTT; CDR3aa: CASSPRPGVNTEAFF; d_gene: .; len: 15; v_gene: TRBV18; j_gene: TRBJ1-1; abundance: .
CDR3nt: TGTGCCAGCAGCTTTGGGCTCATGGCGACAAATCTGAACACTGAAGCTTTCTTT; CDR3aa: CASSFGLMATNLNTEAFF; d_gene: .; len: 18; v_gene: TRBV5-4; j_gene: TRBJ1-1; abundance: .
CDR3nt: TGTGCCTGGAATGGGGACAGGAGTTATAATTCACCCCTCCACTTT; CDR3aa: CAWNGDRSYNSPLHF; d_gene: TRBD1; len: 15; v_gene: TRBV30; j_gene: TRBJ1-6; abundance: .
CDR3nt: TGTGCCAGCAGCTTAACTCTACAAGAGACCCAGTACTTC; CDR3aa: CASSLTLQETQYF; d_gene: .; len: 13; v_gene: TRBV7-7; j_gene: TRBJ2-5; abundance: .
CDR3nt: TGCGCCAGCAGCCAAGAATTGCGGGATCGAAACACCATATATTTT; CDR3aa: CASSQELRDRNTIYF; d_gene: .; len: 15; v_gene: TRBV4-3; j_gene: TRBJ1-3; abundance: .
CDR3nt: TGTGCCAGCAGCCGACAGGAGAACTATGGCTACACCTTC; CDR3aa: CASSRQENYGYTF; d_gene: .; len: 13; v_gene: TRBV5-6; j_gene: TRBJ1-2; abundance: once
CDR3nt: TGTGCCAGCTCGCCCAGTTATAGCAATCAGCCCCAGCATTTT; CDR3aa: CASSPSYSNQPQHF; d_gene: .; len: 14; v_gene: TRBV18; j_gene: TRBJ1-5; abundance: .
CDR3nt: TGCAGTGCTCAGGGGGACACTGAAGCTTTCTTT; CDR3aa: CSAQGDTEAFF; d_gene: TRBD1; len: 11; v_gene: TRBV20-1; j_gene: TRBJ1-1; abundance: few
CDR3nt: TGTGCCAGTACCCGCGGGAGGGCAGATACGCAGTATTTT; CDR3aa: CASTRGRADTQYF; d_gene: TRBD2; len: 13; v_gene: TRBV19; j_gene: TRBJ2-3; abundance: .
CDR3nt: TGTGCCAGCAGCCGCGATCCAGGGGTTAACACTGAAGCTTTCTTT; CDR3aa: CASSRDPGVNTEAFF; d_gene: .; len: 15; v_gene: TRBV7-2; j_gene: TRBJ1-1; abundance: .
CDR3nt: TGTGCCACCAGCAGAGATACTAGGTATAGCAATCAGCCCCAGCATTTT; CDR3aa: CATSRDTRYSNQPQHF; d_gene: .; len: 16; v_gene: TRBV15; j_gene: TRBJ1-5; abundance: .
CDR3nt: TGTGCCAGCAGTTCCGCCGGGTTGGGCTACACCTTC; CDR3aa: CASSSAGLGYTF; d_gene: .; len: 12; v_gene: TRBV6-6; j_gene: TRBJ1-2; abundance: .
CDR3nt: TGTGCCAGCAGCACGGACAGGGGGCGGCAAGAGACCCAGTACTTC; CDR3aa: CASSTDRGRQETQYF; d_gene: TRBD1; len: 15; v_gene: TRBV5-4; j_gene: TRBJ2-5; abundance: .
CDR3nt: TGTGCCAGCATTATTGACAGGGGAGGCAATCAGCCCCAGCATTTT; CDR3aa: CASIIDRGGNQPQHF; d_gene: TRBD1; len: 15; v_gene: TRBV6-1; j_gene: TRBJ1-5; abundance: .
CDR3nt: TGTGCCAGCAGCGACAGGGCGAACACCGGGGAGCTGTTTTTT; CDR3aa: CASSDRANTGELFF; d_gene: TRBD1; len: 14; v_gene: TRBV2; j_gene: TRBJ2-2; abundance: .
CDR3nt: TGCGCCAGCAGCTCAACTAGCGTGGGCGGGGAGCTGTTTTTT; CDR3aa: CASSSTSVGGELFF; d_gene: TRBD2; len: 14; v_gene: TRBV5-1; j_gene: TRBJ2-2; abundance: .
CDR3nt: TGTGCCAGCAGCTCGGAACAGGGTATGAACACTGAAGCTTTCTTT; CDR3aa: CASSSEQGMNTEAFF; d_gene: .; len: 15; v_gene: TRBV7-6; j_gene: TRBJ1-1; abundance: .
CDR3nt: TGTGCCAGTAGCGTCGACAGATTTATGCCTGAAGCTTTCTTT; CDR3aa: CASSVDRFMPEAFF; d_gene: .; len: 14; v_gene: TRBV19; j_gene: TRBJ1-1; abundance: once
CDR3nt: TGTGCCAGCAGTGACTTGGGACAGATCAACGACAACTATGGCTACACCTTC; CDR3aa: CASSDLGQINDNYGYTF; d_gene: TRBD1; len: 17; v_gene: TRBV2; j_gene: TRBJ1-2; abundance: .
CDR3nt: TGTGCCAGCAGTTTATTACAGAATGAGCAGTTCTTC; CDR3aa: CASSLLQNEQFF; d_gene: .; len: 12; v_gene: TRBV28; j_gene: TRBJ2-1; abundance: .
CDR3nt: TGTGCCAGCAGCTTAAACGTCGCGGCTTCACCCTTCCACTTT; CDR3aa: CASSLNVAASPFHF; d_gene: .; len: 14; v_gene: TRBV13; j_gene: TRBJ1-6; abundance: .
CDR3nt: TGCGCCAGCCGGACAGAAAGCACCGGGGAGCTGTTTTTT; CDR3aa: CASRTESTGELFF; d_gene: .; len: 13; v_gene: TRBV4-3; j_gene: TRBJ2-2; abundance: .
CDR3nt: TGTGCCAGCAGCCCGAGTGGCACAGATACGCAGTATTTT; CDR3aa: CASSPSGTDTQYF; d_gene: .; len: 13; v_gene: TRBV7-2; j_gene: TRBJ2-3; abundance: .
CDR3nt: TGTGCCAGCAGCCCGACGACAGGGTCTCAGCCCCAGCATTTT; CDR3aa: CASSPTTGSQPQHF; d_gene: TRBD1; len: 14; v_gene: TRBV5-5; j_gene: TRBJ1-5; abundance: .
CDR3nt: TGTGCCAGCAGCTACACAGGGGGCGCGGGCACTGAAGCTTTCTTT; CDR3aa: CASSYTGGAGTEAFF; d_gene: TRBD1; len: 15; v_gene: TRBV14; j_gene: TRBJ1-1; abundance: once
CDR3nt: TGTGCCAGCAGCTCCCGCCCTACTAGCGGGACCTACAATGAGCAGTTCTTC; CDR3aa: CASSSRPTSGTYNEQFF; d_gene: TRBD2; len: 17; v_gene: TRBV7-6; j_gene: TRBJ2-1; abundance: few
CDR3nt: TGTGCCAGCAGTTTATCGAGGTCGAACACCGGGGAGCTGTTTTTT; CDR3aa: CASSLSRSNTGELFF; d_gene: .; len: 15; v_gene: TRBV27; j_gene: TRBJ2-2; abundance: .
CDR3nt: TGCGCCAGCAGCCAAGATCCCAACTCTCTGCCCAATTCACCCCTCCACTTT; CDR3aa: CASSQDPNSLPNSPLHF; d_gene: .; len: 17; v_gene: TRBV4-3; j_gene: TRBJ1-6; abundance: .
CDR3nt: TGTGCCAGCAGCCAAGATGATGTCGGTTCCTACGAGCAGTACTTC; CDR3aa: CASSQDDVGSYEQYF; d_gene: .; len: 15; v_gene: TRBV4-2; j_gene: TRBJ2-7; abundance: .
CDR3nt: TGTGCCAGCAGCTCGTCGGGACTAGCGGGCCCACTCCAGGGCACCGGGGAGCTGTTTTTT; CDR3aa: CASSSSGLAGPLQGTGELFF; d_gene: TRBD2; len: 20; v_gene: TRBV7-6; j_gene: TRBJ2-2; abundance: .
CDR3nt: TGCGCCAGCAGCCGAGACAGGGAACCTGAAGCTTTCTTT; CDR3aa: CASSRDREPEAFF; d_gene: TRBD1; len: 13; v_gene: TRBV5-1; j_gene: TRBJ1-1; abundance: .
CDR3nt: TGTGCCAGCAGCCAAGATGAGGGACTGAGCTATGGCTACACCTTC; CDR3aa: CASSQDEGLSYGYTF; d_gene: .; len: 15; v_gene: TRBV4-2; j_gene: TRBJ1-2; abundance: .
CDR3nt: TGCAGCGTCGTTGAGGTTGGTCGCACTGAAGCTTTCTTT; CDR3aa: CSVVEVGRTEAFF; d_gene: .; len: 13; v_gene: TRBV29-1; j_gene: TRBJ1-1; abundance: once
CDR3nt: TGTGCCAGCAGCTTATCTGGGGCCAACGGCCTGACTTTC; CDR3aa: CASSLSGANGLTF; d_gene: .; len: 13; v_gene: TRBV11-3; j_gene: TRBJ2-6; abundance: .
CDR3nt: TGCAGCTGCGGGACGGACCTAAATGAAAAACTGTTTTTT; CDR3aa: CSCGTDLNEKLFF; d_gene: .; len: 13; v_gene: TRBV29-1; j_gene: TRBJ1-4; abundance: .
CDR3nt: TGTGCCAGCAGCTTGTTAGCGTCGAACACTGAAGCTTTCTTT; CDR3aa: CASSLLASNTEAFF; d_gene: .; len: 14; v_gene: TRBV5-4; j_gene: TRBJ1-1; abundance: .
CDR3nt: TGCGCCAGCAGCCAAGACAGGACCCTAGCGGGAGGGCCGGGTTACGAGCAGTACTTC; CDR3aa: CASSQDRTLAGGPGYEQYF; d_gene: TRBD2; len: 19; v_gene: TRBV4-1; j_gene: TRBJ2-7; abundance: .
CDR3nt: TGTGCCAGCAGCTTGCGACAGCTCACTGAAGCTTTCTTT; CDR3aa: CASSLRQLTEAFF; d_gene: .; len: 13; v_gene: TRBV11-2; j_gene: TRBJ1-1; abundance: .
CDR3nt: TGTGCCAGCAGTGAATTGTCCCAGCGGGGGGACTTTGGGGGCGAGCAGTACTTC; CDR3aa: CASSELSQRGDFGGEQYF; d_gene: TRBD2; len: 18; v_gene: TRBV6-1; j_gene: TRBJ2-7; abundance: .
CDR3nt: TGTGCCAGCAGTGAAGCGGTCGGGGGCACTGAAGCTTTCTTT; CDR3aa: CASSEAVGGTEAFF; d_gene: .; len: 14; v_gene: TRBV2; j_gene: TRBJ1-1; abundance: .